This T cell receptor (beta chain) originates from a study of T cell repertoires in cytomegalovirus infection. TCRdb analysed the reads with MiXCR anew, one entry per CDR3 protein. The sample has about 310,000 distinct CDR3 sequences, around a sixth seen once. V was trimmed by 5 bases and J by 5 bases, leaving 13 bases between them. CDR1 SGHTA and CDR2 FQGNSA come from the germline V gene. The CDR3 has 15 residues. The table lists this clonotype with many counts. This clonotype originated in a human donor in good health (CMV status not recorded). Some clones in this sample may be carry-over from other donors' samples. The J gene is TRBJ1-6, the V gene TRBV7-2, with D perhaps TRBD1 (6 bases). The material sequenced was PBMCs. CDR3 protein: CASSPRQDDNSPLHF. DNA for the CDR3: TGTGCCAGCAGCCCCCGACAGGACGATAATTCACCCCTCCACTTT.